This T cell receptor (beta chain) derives from a study of blood T cell repertoires in COVID-19. Across the study: Sites in the United States, Italy and Spain provided acute and convalescent COVID-19 samples.

Authors' analysis steps: Scientists estimated how many nucleated cells there were by amplifying reference gene primers. Clones were sequenced by immunoSEQ multiplex PCR, and TCRdb holds only the in-frame ones, with some missing. The DNA gave D and trimming, while V, J and clone size come from that table. The sample lists around 320,000 clones, more than 85% occurring once. Each participant's cohort was designated according to participant-reported clinical history. Participants classified as exposed had met a COVID-19 case within 2 weeks before study entry. V shed 5 bases and J 4 bases; nucleotides not matched to a gene: 8. The germline V gene has CDR1 SGHNT and CDR2 YENEEA. The CDR3 has 15 residues.

The genes are TRBV11-3 and TRBJ2-3; 8 bases align to TRBD2. The sequence derives from a woman under 40 who had been exposed to COVID-19. Sequenced material: PBMCs or T cells enriched from blood (not recorded which). CDR3 sequence reads: CASSPGGRAPDTQYF. The CDR3 nucleotides read TGTGCCAGCAGCCCGGGGGGGCGGGCCCCAGATACGCAGTATTTT.